This TCR beta chain was sequenced during a study of CD4 T cells in relation to SARS-CoV-2 and coronaviruses. Repertoires were generated with immunoSEQ multiplex PCR, while TCRdb's copy carries only in-frame clones and drops some. The table records 16,000 or so clones, roughly 80% of them present only once. From germline, CDR1 is SGHDT and CDR2 YYEEEE. V was shortened by 0 bases and J by 1 base, with 10 bases between the two germline ends. The CDR3 loop spans 16 amino acids. Unexposed donor CD4+ T cells date from about 2011-2018, before the COVID-19 pandemic. CD4+ T cells were isolated from the cells after around eleven days of culture. A word on this clone: The antigen is unknown.

The chain combines TRBV5-6 with TRBJ2-2; D remains ambiguous. Sequencing was done on a sample of CD4+ T cells from PBMCs, cultured in vitro. This TCR came from a human donor in good health. CDR3 DNA sequence: TGTGCCAGCAGCTTGGTTTGGCTAGGGAACACCGGGGAGCTGTTTTTT. It yields the protein CASSLVWLGNTGELFF.